The clone carrying this TCR beta chain was observed a few times. Its antigen is not identified. CDR1 is MNHNS and CDR2 is SASEGT in the germline V gene. This CDR3 spans 16 amino acids. The V end lost 6 bases, the J end lost 0 bases, and 16 bases lay between the germline ends. No cell sorting was done before RNA was extracted from the tissue. More than 3 cm separated this lung sample from the edge of the tumor. Between August and November 2014, newly diagnosed, chemotherapy-naive lung cancer patients underwent thoracic surgery in China. Three rounds of nested PCR, following a modified ARM-PCR protocol, produced the TCRbeta library. TCRdb redid the calling of the multiplex PCR reads with MiXCR, one entry per CDR3 protein. Among about 86,000 distinct CDR3 sequences listed, 76% were seen once. The record originates from a study of tumor and adjacent non-tumor tissue in lung cancer. Overall study context: Patients were aged roughly 31 to 76, roughly 9 men and 5 women, stage I to III. On average, productive TCRbeta reads reached some 4.2 million per sample.

Study conclusions and caveats: Normal lung showed higher cumulative top 100 clone frequency than tumor.

Sequencing input: distant non-tumor lung tissue. The chain uses TRBV6-1 and TRBJ2-3; D remains ambiguous. The receptor was isolated from a woman aged 50 to 65 with non-small cell lung cancer. The CDR3 sequence: CASRTAYDTSTDTQYF. CDR3 DNA sequence: TGTGCCAGCAGGACTGCTTACGATACTAGCACAGATACGCAGTATTTT.